Listed here are 3 T cell receptor beta chains from one sample, sequenced in a study of response to subunit inactivated influenza vaccine. A single record per CDR3 protein comes from TCRdb applying MiXCR to the RT-PCR reads. Of 150,000 to 200,000 distinct CDR3 sequences detected, approximately 11% appear once; the ten largest clones hold around 11%. The source material was non-naive T cells sorted from PBMCs, sampled more than 35 days after vaccination. These receptors all come from a man aged 50-59 years who received an inactivated influenza vaccine.

This clonotype was detected only a few times. This chain uses TRBV24-1 with TRBJ2-5, with 9 bases lining up with TRBD2. The CDR3 is 15 residues long. The germline V gene has CDR1 KGHDR and CDR2 SFDVKD. The junction had 4 bases not matched to a gene; V was cut back by 4 bases and J by 2 bases. CDR3 region: CATSDSSGAQETQYF. The CDR3 DNA sequence: TGTGCCACCAGTGACTCTAGCGGGGCACAAGAGACCCAGTACTTC.

This clonotype appeared many times. The chain combines TRBV5-1 with TRBJ2-7; TRBD1 matches at 9 bases. The length of the CDR3 is 14 residues. Trimming removed 4 bases from V and 4 bases from J; junction bases left unmatched: 6. Germline V CDR1 and CDR2: SGHRS, YFSETQ. This CDR3 is CASSHGQGSYEQYF. The DNA for the CDR3 is TGCGCCAGCAGCCACGGACAGGGGTCATACGAGCAGTACTTC.

The chain has TRBV5-1 and TRBJ2-1; the match to TRBD2 covers 11 bases. The CDR3 totals 14 residues. V was pared by 3 bases and J by 16 bases, with 12 bases of the junction left unmatched. Germline values: CDR1 SGHRS, CDR2 YFSETQ. The CDR3: CASSSAGTSGRSFF. The CDR3 nucleotides read TGCGCCAGCAGCTCAGCCGGGACTAGCGGCCGGAGTTTCTTC.